Listed below are T cell receptor beta chains from one sample, sequenced in a study of control samples from healthy donors and cancer patients. Measured with immunoSEQ multiplex PCR; TCRdb has only the in-frame clones, and not every one. Here the sample spans 160,000 or so clones, roughly nine tenths being singletons. Sequenced: blood. All receptors come from a woman between 25 and 40 years old in good health. Both conserved end residues are part of each CDR3. Each record gives: J gene, D gene, V gene, clone size, CDR3 protein, CDR3 DNA. A D gene is named only where the DNA matches it firmly. Only part of the rows carry a size: once, few, many, or a class if the clone is expanded.

>TRBJ2-2|TRBD2|TRBV12-5|-
CASGRGLAGGGELFF
TGTGCTAGTGGACGGGGACTAGCGGGAGGCGGGGAGCTGTTTTTT
>TRBJ1-1|-|TRBV12-3/TRBV12-4|once
CASSPNVRTEAFF
TGTGCCAGCAGCCCGAATGTAAGGACTGAAGCTTTCTTT
>TRBJ1-5|TRBD1|TRBV18|-
CASSPTGDFRQPQHF
TGTGCCAGCTCACCGACAGGGGATTTTAGACAGCCCCAGCATTTT
>TRBJ2-1|TRBD1|TRBV7-6|-
CASSGIRDRNYNEQFF
TGTGCCAGCAGCGGGATCCGGGACAGGAACTACAATGAGCAGTTCTTC
>TRBJ1-2|-|TRBV9|-
CASSVGTFGYTF
TGTGCCAGCAGCGTAGGTACATTTGGCTACACCTTC
>TRBJ2-7|TRBD2|TRBV28|-
CASSSSGTSTYEQYF
TGTGCCAGCAGTTCATCCGGGACTAGCACCTACGAGCAGTACTTC
>TRBJ1-4|-|TRBV6-5|-
CASRPSGPSREKLFF
TGTGCCAGCAGGCCATCAGGCCCTAGCAGGGAAAAACTGTTTTTT
>TRBJ1-5|-|TRBV6-6|-
CASSDPTGNYQPQHF
TGTGCCAGCAGTGACCCCACGGGGAACTATCAGCCCCAGCATTTT
>TRBJ1-5|-|TRBV9|once
CASSADSYSNQPQHF
TGTGCCAGCAGCGCCGACAGTTATAGCAATCAGCCCCAGCATTTT
>TRBJ2-7|-|TRBV20-1|-
CSSLLGYEQYF
TGCAGTTCCCTTCTCGGCTACGAGCAGTACTTC
>TRBJ2-5|-|TRBV5-1|-
CASSLGGGGGETQYF
TGCGCCAGCAGCTTGGGCGGCGGAGGGGGTGAGACCCAGTACTTC
>TRBJ2-5|TRBD2|TRBV6-2/TRBV6-3|-
CASSYTTGTSGPEYQETQYF
TGTGCCAGCAGTTACACGACGGGGACTAGCGGGCCCGAGTACCAAGAGACCCAGTACTTC
>TRBJ2-5|-|TRBV4-1|-
CASSQDLRGRETQYF
TGCGCCAGCAGCCAAGATCTCAGGGGTAGGGAGACCCAGTACTTC
>TRBJ1-6|-|TRBV12-5|-
CASGFQKRPGSPLHF
TGTGCTAGTGGTTTCCAAAAGAGGCCTGGATCACCCCTCCACTTT
>TRBJ1-4|-|TRBV12-3/TRBV12-4|-
CASSLYINEKLFF
TGTGCCAGCAGTCTTTACATAAATGAAAAACTGTTTTTT
>TRBJ1-3|TRBD1|TRBV6-5|-
CATTRQGGNGNTIYF
TGTGCCACCACCCGACAAGGGGGCAATGGAAACACCATATATTTT
>TRBJ2-3|TRBD2|TRBV4-1|once
CASSQDLAGSTDTQYF
TGCGCCAGCAGCCAAGACTTAGCGGGGAGCACAGATACGCAGTATTTT
>TRBJ1-5|TRBD1|TRBV5-1|once
CASSLDPTGGSNQPQHF
TGCGCCAGCAGCTTGGATCCTACAGGGGGAAGCAATCAGCCCCAGCATTTT
>TRBJ1-2|-|TRBV28|once
CASSLFSRTGDGYTF
TGTGCCAGCAGTTTATTCTCCAGGACGGGGGATGGCTACACCTTC
>TRBJ2-1|-|TRBV27|-
CASSLSWGEYSYNEQFF
TGTGCCAGCAGTTTAAGTTGGGGGGAGTACTCCTACAATGAGCAGTTCTTC
>TRBJ2-1|TRBD2|TRBV5-5|-
CASSPSGRGLQFF
TGTGCCAGCAGCCCTAGCGGGAGAGGCTTGCAGTTCTTC
>TRBJ1-2|-|TRBV3-1/TRBV3-2|-
CASRGGVNYGYTF
TGTGCCAGCAGGGGGGGGGTTAACTATGGCTACACCTTC
>TRBJ2-3|TRBD2|TRBV4-3|-
CASSQESGSRTDTQYF
TGCGCCAGCAGCCAAGAAAGCGGGAGTAGGACAGATACGCAGTATTTT
>TRBJ1-3|-|TRBV21-1|-
CASSPRTDSGNTIYF
TGTGCCAGCAGCCCCCGGACAGACTCTGGAAACACCATATATTTT
>TRBJ2-3|TRBD1|TRBV10-3|once
CAISERDRSGRGTDTQYF
TGTGCCATCAGTGAGAGGGACAGGTCCGGTCGGGGAACAGATACGCAGTATTTT
>TRBJ1-4|TRBD1|TRBV6-5|-
CASSYSTGAGEKLFF
TGTGCCAGCAGTTACTCGACAGGGGCGGGGGAAAAACTGTTTTTT
>TRBJ2-5|-|TRBV6-5|once
CASTRSRTETQYF
TGTGCCAGCACCCGAAGCAGAACGGAGACCCAGTACTTC
>TRBJ2-3|-|TRBV7-9|-
CASSLRRVEADTQYF
TGTGCCAGCAGCTTACGACGGGTCGAGGCAGATACGCAGTATTTT
>TRBJ2-7|TRBD2|TRBV7-6|-
CASSLEAVAGANEQYF
TGTGCCAGCAGCTTAGAAGCGGTAGCGGGAGCAAACGAGCAGTACTTC
>TRBJ1-5|-|TRBV7-2|-
CASSSSYGQPQHF
TGTGCCAGCAGCTCGTCTTACGGTCAGCCCCAGCATTTT
>TRBJ1-3|-|TRBV9|-
CASSRSQHQPNSGNTIYF
TGTGCCAGCAGCCGTAGTCAGCATCAGCCCAACTCTGGAAACACCATATATTTT
>TRBJ1-2|TRBD1|TRBV5-4|once
CASSGQDLQRHTF
TGTGCCAGCAGTGGACAGGACCTCCAGCGCCACACCTTC
>TRBJ2-1|-|TRBV12-3/TRBV12-4|-
CASSLRGLREQFF
TGTGCCAGCAGTTTAAGGGGCTTACGAGAGCAGTTCTTC
>TRBJ2-7|-|TRBV28|-
CASSFTGRGYEQYF
TGTGCCAGCAGTTTTACAGGGAGGGGCTACGAGCAGTACTTC